Shown below are 10 T cell receptor beta chains from a single sample sequenced in a study of T cell responses to AZD1222 COVID-19 vaccine. The repertoire was sequenced with immunoSEQ multiplex PCR; TCRdb's copy has only in-frame clones and lacks some. The sample lists some 95,000 clones, approximately 83% seen once, with around 5.9% in the top ten. The sequences come from peripheral blood, collected on day 0 of AZD1222 vaccination. The receptors stem from an adult in good health.

The rearrangement uses TRBV27 and TRBJ1-2; tentative D call: TRBD1 (6 bases). The CDR3 runs to 14 residues. CDR1 is MNHEY and CDR2 is SMNVEV in the germline V gene (reference sequence). Trimming pared 5 bases from V and 6 bases from J, leaving 16 bases between. The CDR3 region is CASSRTQTGNGYTF. The CDR3 DNA follows: TGTGCCAGCAGTCGCACACAAACAGGGAATGGCTACACCTTC.

The V gene is TRBV28, the J gene TRBJ2-2, with D possibly matching TRBD1 (6 bases). Trimming removed 7 bases from V and 4 bases from J, with 13 bases in between. Germline values: CDR1 MDHEN, CDR2 SYDVKM. This CDR3 has 14 amino acids. CDR3 protein: CASTRGGRTGELFF. The CDR3 DNA is TGTGCCAGCACGAGAGGGGGTCGCACCGGGGAGCTGTTTTTT.

This sequence joins TRBV30 and TRBJ2-3; TRBD2 matches at 9 bases. The CDR3 totals 13 residues. The trim removed 4 bases at V and 2 bases at J, leaving 1 base unmatched. Per germline, CDR1 GTSNPN and CDR2 SVGIG (reference sequence). The CDR3, as DNA: TGTGCCTGGACTAGCGGGACCACAGATACGCAGTATTTT. This gives the protein CAWTSGTTDTQYF.

The chain has TRBV2 and TRBJ2-7; D unresolved. The CDR3 is made up of 12 amino acids. The germline V and J ends were trimmed by 4 bases and 4 bases, with 8 bases remaining between them. CDR1 SNHLY and CDR2 FYNNEI come from the germline V gene. In nucleotides, the CDR3 is TGTGCCAGCAGTGGGGATGGATACGAGCAGTACTTC. It translates to CASSGDGYEQYF.

V usage is TRBV7-2 and J usage is TRBJ2-7; 8 bases align to TRBD2. The CDR3 loop spans 13 amino acids. V was clipped by 3 bases and J by 9 bases; unmatched bases: 7. Germline loops: CDR1 SGHTA, CDR2 FQGNSA. For the CDR3, the DNA is TGTGCCAGCAGCTTCCAGGGACTAGGCTCGCAGTACTTC. Encoded protein: CASSFQGLGSQYF.

This chain uses TRBV10-2 with TRBJ2-7, with 12 bases identical to TRBD1. The V and J ends lost 7 bases and 3 bases, in that order; junction bases with no gene match: 7. The length of the CDR3 is 15 residues. The V gene's germline CDR1 is WSHSY and CDR2 SAAADI. The CDR3 DNA reads as TGCGCCAGCAACCCGGGACAGGGGGCCCACTACGAGCAGTACTTC. Translated, it gives CASNPGQGAHYEQYF.

This rearrangement joins TRBV5-6 to TRBJ2-3, with TRBD2 matching 10 bases. The junction had 15 bases not matched to a gene; V was cut back by 2 bases and J by 6 bases. This CDR3 spans 18 amino acids. Germline assignment: CDR1 SGHDT and CDR2 YYEEEE. The CDR3 protein is CASSFFTSSGGYTDTQYF. CDR3 bases: TGTGCCAGCAGCTTTTTCACGTCTAGCGGGGGATACACGGATACGCAGTATTTT.

The count of this clone is one. The CDR3 region is CASSKRVWEPNEKLFF. CDR3 DNA sequence: TGTGCCAGCAGCAAACGGGTCTGGGAGCCTAATGAAAAACTGTTTTTT. This chain connects TRBV7-8 to TRBJ1-4; no clear D. The V gene's germline CDR1 is SGHVS and CDR2 FQNEAQ. Deletions cut 5 bases from V and 3 bases from J, with 16 bases between. The CDR3 extends over 16 amino acids.

The chain recombines TRBV3-1 (or the pseudogene TRBV3-2) with TRBJ1-6; D remains ambiguous. The CDR3 spans 13 residues. Trimming shortened V by 0 bases and J by 8 bases, and 5 bases separated the two germline ends. The V gene's germline CDR1 is LGHDT and CDR2 YNNKEL (reference sequence). CDR3 region: CASSQEGHSPLHF. The DNA of the CDR3 is TGTGCCAGCAGCCAAGAAGGCCATTCACCCCTCCACTTT.

This clone appeared once. The chain couples TRBV11-3 to TRBJ2-3; 7 bases are shared with TRBD2. V lost 1 base to trimming and J lost 1 base; unmatched junction nucleotides: 2. This CDR3 region has 15 residues. Germline V gene lookup returns CDR1 SGHNT and CDR2 YENEEA. CDR3 bases: TGTGCCAGCAGCTTAGCCAGCGGGGGCACAGATACGCAGTATTTT. This translates into CASSLASGGTDTQYF.